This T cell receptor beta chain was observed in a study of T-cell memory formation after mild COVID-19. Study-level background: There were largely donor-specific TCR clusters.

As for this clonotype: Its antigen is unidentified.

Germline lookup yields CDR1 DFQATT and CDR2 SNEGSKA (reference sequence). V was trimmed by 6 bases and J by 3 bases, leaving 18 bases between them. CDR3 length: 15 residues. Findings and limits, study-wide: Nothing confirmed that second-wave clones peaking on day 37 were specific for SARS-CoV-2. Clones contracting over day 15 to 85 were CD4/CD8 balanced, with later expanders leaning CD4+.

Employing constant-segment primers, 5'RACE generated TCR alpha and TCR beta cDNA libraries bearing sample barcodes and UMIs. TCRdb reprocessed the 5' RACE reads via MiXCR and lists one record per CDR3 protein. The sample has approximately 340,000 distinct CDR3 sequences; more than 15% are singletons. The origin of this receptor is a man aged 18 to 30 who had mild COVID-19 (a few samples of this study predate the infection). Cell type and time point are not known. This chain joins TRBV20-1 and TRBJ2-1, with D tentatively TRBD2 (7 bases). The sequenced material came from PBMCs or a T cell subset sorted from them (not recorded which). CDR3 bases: TGCAGTGCCCAAGGGGGACTACATAGCTACAATGAGCAGTTCTTC. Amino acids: CSAQGGLHSYNEQFF.